The source of this T cell receptor beta chain is a study of Ad26.COV2.S vaccination and SARS-CoV-2 variants. Across the whole study: Donor was one of the participants in the Ad26.COV2.S arm of the COV1001 trial. In the study, Ad26.COV2.S was injected intramuscularly once, or twice 56 days apart. Overall study results and limits: Recipients given vaccine exceeded placebo recipients in spike-specific TCR breadth.

This CDR3 spans 14 amino acids. Germline-derived CDR1 and CDR2 are KGHSH and LQKENI. The V gene lost 6 bases and the J gene lost 4 bases, with 13 bases spanning the gap. Clones were read by immunoSEQ multiplex PCR, and TCRdb kept only the in-frame ones, dropping some. This table has fewer than 400,000 clones, roughly 90% appearing once. The treatment here: 15 to 20 received Ad26.COV2.S at low or high dose, single or two shots; about 5 received placebo; per-sample allocation not given. Following the first vaccine or placebo injection, samples were taken on day 63. The vaccine delivered Wuhan-strain SARS-CoV-2 spike through an Ad26 vector. Of note for this clone: Its antigen is unidentified.

Sequencing was performed on peripheral blood, taken in a trial of Ad26.COV2.S vaccine versus placebo. The TCR sequence derives from a person aged 18-65 years who received the Ad26.COV2.S COVID-19 vaccine or a placebo. The chain links TRBV18 to TRBJ1-5, with no clear D. The CDR3 coding sequence is TGTGCCAGCTCTCCTTCCGGGCCGAATCAGCCCCAGCATTTT. Protein product: CASSPSGPNQPQHF.